The TCR beta chain described here comes from a study of blood T cells in healthy people across ages. This CDR3 is 16 amino acids long. From germline, CDR1 is LGHNA and CDR2 YNFKEQ. With 0 bases removed from V and 9 bases from J, the gap between germline ends came to 18 bases. This clonotype was counted at least ten times. A sample-barcoded 5' primer and a J-beta primer mix were used in a second PCR of roughly 6 to 11 cycles. Researchers report that a template-switch adaptor with 12 random nucleotides tagged each cDNA molecule. Each CDR3 protein is one row after TCRdb ran MiXCR on the 5' RACE reads. The sample consists of 650,000 to 1,000,000 distinct CDR3 sequences, 30% to 45% of them appearing once.

This sequence originates from a young man in good health. The sample comprised blood. This chain links TRBV4-2 with TRBJ2-1; D possibly corresponds to TRBD2 (6 bases). Here the CDR3 reads CASSQDYGGEVGEQFF. Written as DNA, the CDR3 is TGTGCCAGCAGCCAAGATTACGGCGGGGAGGTAGGTGAGCAGTTCTTC.